These T cell receptor beta chains were read from a single sample in a study of T cells in Graves' hyperthyroidism and ophthalmopathy. TCRdb called the multiplex PCR reads again in MiXCR, with one record for every CDR3 protein. This sample has about 560,000 distinct CDR3 sequences, with 14% found just once. Sample: blood. These receptors were obtained from a woman aged 40 to 50 with Graves' hyperthyroidism. CDR3s include the opening cysteine and the closing phenylalanine or tryptophan. Fields, in order: clone size, V gene, J gene, D gene, CDR3 DNA, CDR3 protein. A D gene is named only where the DNA matches it firmly. A clone size is listed for some rows: how often the clone was seen (once, few, many), or a class if it is expanded.

many,TRBV20-1,TRBJ2-7,NA,TGCAGTGCTAGTGGGGCAGGGGTCGCCTACGAGCAGTACTTC,CSASGAGVAYEQYF
many,TRBV20-1,TRBJ2-3,NA,TGCAGTGCTAAGACACTTGGAAGCACAGATACGCAGTATTTT,CSAKTLGSTDTQYF
NA,TRBV7-3,TRBJ2-1,NA,TGTGCCAGCAGCTTAGGATCCCTTGGGAATGAGCAGTTCTTC,CASSLGSLGNEQFF
many,TRBV5-1,TRBJ2-1,TRBD1,TGCGCCAGCAGCTTGGGAGGGACAGACTCCTACAATGAGCAGTTCTTC,CASSLGGTDSYNEQFF
NA,TRBV7-2,TRBJ1-5,TRBD1,TGTGCCAGCAGCACCGTGGGACAGCTCCTGGGCAATCAGCCCCAGCATTTT,CASSTVGQLLGNQPQHF
many,TRBV28,TRBJ1-4,NA,TGTGCCAGTCGGCCACACGGGGCAGGGGATGAAAAACTGTTTTTT,CASRPHGAGDEKLFF
many,TRBV5-1,TRBJ1-4,NA,TGCGCCAGCAGCTTGGAGCGGGCCTTAAATGAAAAACTGTTTTTT,CASSLERALNEKLFF
many,TRBV3-1,TRBJ2-1,NA,TGTGCCAGCAGCCAAGAGGGATACAATGAGCAGTTCTTC,CASSQEGYNEQFF
NA,TRBV4-1,TRBJ2-6,NA,TGCGCCAGCAGCCAGTACAGGGACGCCGGGGCCAACGTCCTGACTTTC,CASSQYRDAGANVLTF
many,TRBV20-1,TRBJ1-4,NA,TGCAGTGCTCGGGCAACAACTAATGAAAAACTGTTTTTT,CSARATTNEKLFF
NA,TRBV19,TRBJ1-1,NA,TGTGCCAGTACGGGACACCAGAACACTGAAGCTTTCTTT,CASTGHQNTEAFF
NA,TRBV27,TRBJ2-7,NA,TGTGCCAGCAGTTTAATCGGGTCGCGGGCTTCCTACGAGCAGTACTTC,CASSLIGSRASYEQYF
few,TRBV3-1,TRBJ2-3,NA,TGTGCCAGCAGCCAAGAGTCTAAAAAAGGGGATAAAGATACGCAGTATTTT,CASSQESKKGDKDTQYF
few,TRBV6-5,TRBJ1-3,NA,TGTGCCAGCAGTTACGGGGTCTCTGGAAACACCATATATTTT,CASSYGVSGNTIYF
few,TRBV28,TRBJ2-7,NA,TGTGCCAGCAGTGCCGCGGGACACCTAAACTACGAGCAGTACTTC,CASSAAGHLNYEQYF
few,TRBV4-2,TRBJ2-1,TRBD2,TGTGCCAGCAGCCCAGAACTAGCGGGGGGGGCAGATGAGCAGTTCTTC,CASSPELAGGADEQFF
many,TRBV15,TRBJ2-1,TRBD2,TGTGCCACCAGCAGAGTGGGTGGTGCGGGAGGGCCGAGTGAGCAGTTCTTC,CATSRVGGAGGPSEQFF
NA,TRBV19,TRBJ2-7,NA,TGTGCCAGTACCTCCTCGGGCAGTGCGCAGCAGTACTTC,CASTSSGSAQQYF
many,TRBV12-3/TRBV12-4,TRBJ2-3,TRBD2,TGTGCCAGCACAGGGGGGACTAGCGGGAGTCCCACAGATACGCAGTATTTT,CASTGGTSGSPTDTQYF
many,TRBV11-2,TRBJ2-1,NA,TGTGCCAGCAGCTTCTCTAGATGGGATGAGCAGTTCTTC,CASSFSRWDEQFF
few,TRBV4-1,TRBJ1-5,TRBD1,TGCGCCAGCAGCCAAGAACTCCAGGGGGCCGGCAATCAGCCCCAGCATTTT,CASSQELQGAGNQPQHF
few,TRBV24-1,TRBJ2-1,TRBD2,TGTGCCACCAGTGAACCGGGACTAGCGGGATCGTTGACCTACAATGAGCAGTTCTTC,CATSEPGLAGSLTYNEQFF
few,TRBV7-9,TRBJ2-2,NA,TGTGCCAGCAGCTCCCCGACTAGTCCCGGGGAGCTGTTTTTT,CASSSPTSPGELFF
NA,TRBV7-9,TRBJ2-1,TRBD1,TGTGCCAGCAGCTTAGTCAACGCTAACAGGGGGCCACTGGGCAATGAGCAGTTCTTC,CASSLVNANRGPLGNEQFF
NA,TRBV28,TRBJ2-7,TRBD2,TGTGCCAGCAGTGGGGCAGCGGGAGTGATGTACGAGCAGTACTTC,CASSGAAGVMYEQYF
NA,TRBV4-2,TRBJ2-5,TRBD2,TGTGCCAGCAGCCAAGTGACGGGAGGTCAAGAGACCCAGTACTTC,CASSQVTGGQETQYF
many,TRBV2,TRBJ1-1,NA,TGTGCCAGCAGTGAAAGTGAAGGGTTAGAAGCTTTCTTT,CASSESEGLEAFF
many,TRBV20-1,TRBJ2-1,NA,TGCAGTGCTAGCCAAAAAGATGAGCAGTTCTTC,CSASQKDEQFF
NA,TRBV25-1,TRBJ2-4,NA,TGTGCCAGCAGATTCAGGGGGACTCTCATTCAGTACTTC,CASRFRGTLIQYF
few,TRBV14,TRBJ1-2,TRBD1,TGTGCCAGCAGCCAAGATTGGACAGGGGGCATGTATGGCTACACCTTC,CASSQDWTGGMYGYTF
NA,TRBV7-3,TRBJ1-1,NA,TGTGCCAGCAGCCAAGCTGCGGGCACTGAAGCCTTCTTT,CASSQAAGTEAFF
many,TRBV20-1,TRBJ2-3,TRBD1,TGCAGTGCTATCATTAACGGGGACAGGGGTCCAGATACGCAGTATTTT,CSAIINGDRGPDTQYF
few,TRBV4-1,TRBJ1-4,NA,TGCGCCAGCAGCCAAGGGAGTAATGAAAAACTGTTTTTT,CASSQGSNEKLFF
NA,TRBV10-3,TRBJ2-7,TRBD1,TGTGCCATCAGCCGATCACCGGGACAGGGTGGAAACGAGCAGTACTTC,CAISRSPGQGGNEQYF
many,TRBV20-1,TRBJ1-1,NA,TGCAGTGCTAGCCTGGACAGTATGAACACTGAAGCTTTCTTT,CSASLDSMNTEAFF
many,TRBV28,TRBJ2-3,NA,TGTGCCAGCAGCCTCCCATACACAGATACGCAGTATTTT,CASSLPYTDTQYF
NA,TRBV6-5,TRBJ2-1,TRBD1,TGTGCCAGCAGTGACTCCCGGGACAGGGGGATGTACAATGAGCAGTTCTTC,CASSDSRDRGMYNEQFF
many,TRBV27,TRBJ2-1,NA,TGTGCCAGCCCGAGGAGGCGGGACTCCTACAATGAGCAGTTCTTC,CASPRRRDSYNEQFF
few,TRBV5-1,TRBJ2-5,NA,TGCGCCAGCAGCCCTCAAGGGTGGGACCCCCAAGAGACCCAGTACTTC,CASSPQGWDPQETQYF
many,TRBV29-1,TRBJ1-1,TRBD1,TGCAGCGTTGATCCAGGGGGGTTCAGCACTGAAGCTTTCTTT,CSVDPGGFSTEAFF
NA,TRBV18,TRBJ2-1,TRBD2,TGTGCCAGCTCACCAAGCGGGAGGCCCTCCTACAATGAGCAGTTCTTC,CASSPSGRPSYNEQFF
NA,TRBV20-1,TRBJ1-5,NA,TGCAGTACTAACCAGGGGAATCAGCCCCAGCATTTT,CSTNQGNQPQHF
many,TRBV3-1,TRBJ2-2,NA,TGTGCCAGCATCCTTGCCGGGGAGCTGTTTTTT,CASILAGELFF
NA,TRBV7-6,TRBJ2-7,NA,TGTGCCAGCAGCTTAGGGCTAGCGAGTGCCTACGAGCAGTACTTC,CASSLGLASAYEQYF
few,TRBV6-1,TRBJ2-2,TRBD2,TGTGCCAGCTCCGCTAGCGGGAAGGTCACCGGGGAGCTGTTTTTT,CASSASGKVTGELFF
few,TRBV7-9,TRBJ2-1,TRBD1,TGTGCCAGCAGCTTACAGGGGGTTGGGGCCTCGGATGAGCAGTTCTTC,CASSLQGVGASDEQFF